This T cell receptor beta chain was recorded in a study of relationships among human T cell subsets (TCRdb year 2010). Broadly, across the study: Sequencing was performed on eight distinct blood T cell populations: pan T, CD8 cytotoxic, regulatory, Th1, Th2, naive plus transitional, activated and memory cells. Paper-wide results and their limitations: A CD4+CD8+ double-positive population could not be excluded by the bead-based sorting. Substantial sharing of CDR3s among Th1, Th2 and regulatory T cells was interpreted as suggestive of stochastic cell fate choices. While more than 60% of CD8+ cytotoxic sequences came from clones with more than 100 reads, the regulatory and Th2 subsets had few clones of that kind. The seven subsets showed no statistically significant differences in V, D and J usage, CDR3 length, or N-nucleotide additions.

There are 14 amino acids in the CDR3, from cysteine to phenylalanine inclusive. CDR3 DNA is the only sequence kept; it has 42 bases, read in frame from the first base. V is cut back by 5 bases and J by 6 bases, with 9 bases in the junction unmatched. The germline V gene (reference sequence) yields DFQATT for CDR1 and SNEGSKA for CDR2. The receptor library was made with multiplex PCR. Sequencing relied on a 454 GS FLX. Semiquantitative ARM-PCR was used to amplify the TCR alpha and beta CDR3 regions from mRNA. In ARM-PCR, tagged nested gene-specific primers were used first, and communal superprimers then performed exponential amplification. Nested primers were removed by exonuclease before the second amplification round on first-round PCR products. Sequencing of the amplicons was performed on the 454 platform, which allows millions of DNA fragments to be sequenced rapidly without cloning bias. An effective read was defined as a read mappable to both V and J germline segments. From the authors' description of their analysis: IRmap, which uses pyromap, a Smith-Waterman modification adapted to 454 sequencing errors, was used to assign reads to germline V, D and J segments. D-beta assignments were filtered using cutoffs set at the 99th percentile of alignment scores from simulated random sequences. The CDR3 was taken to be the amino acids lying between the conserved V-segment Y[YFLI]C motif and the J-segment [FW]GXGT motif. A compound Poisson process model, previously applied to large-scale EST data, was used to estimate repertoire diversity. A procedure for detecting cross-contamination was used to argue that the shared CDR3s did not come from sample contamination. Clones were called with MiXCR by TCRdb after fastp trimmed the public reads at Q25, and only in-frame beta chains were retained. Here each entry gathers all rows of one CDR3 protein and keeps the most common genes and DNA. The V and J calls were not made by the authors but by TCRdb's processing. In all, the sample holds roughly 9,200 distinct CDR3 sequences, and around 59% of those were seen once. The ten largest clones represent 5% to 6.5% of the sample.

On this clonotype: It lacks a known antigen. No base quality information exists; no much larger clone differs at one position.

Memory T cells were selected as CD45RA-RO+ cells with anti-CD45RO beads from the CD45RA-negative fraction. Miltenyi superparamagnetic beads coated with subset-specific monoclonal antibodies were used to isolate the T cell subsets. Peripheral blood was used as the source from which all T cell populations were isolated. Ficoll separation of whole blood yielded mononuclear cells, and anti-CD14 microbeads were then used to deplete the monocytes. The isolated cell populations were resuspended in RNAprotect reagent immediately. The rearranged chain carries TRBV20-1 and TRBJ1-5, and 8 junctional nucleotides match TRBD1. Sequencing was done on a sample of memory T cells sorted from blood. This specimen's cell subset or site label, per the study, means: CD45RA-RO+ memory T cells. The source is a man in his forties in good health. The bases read TGCAGTGCTCGGACAGGGAGTTTGGGTCAGCCCCAGCATTTT. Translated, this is CSARTGSLGQPQHF.